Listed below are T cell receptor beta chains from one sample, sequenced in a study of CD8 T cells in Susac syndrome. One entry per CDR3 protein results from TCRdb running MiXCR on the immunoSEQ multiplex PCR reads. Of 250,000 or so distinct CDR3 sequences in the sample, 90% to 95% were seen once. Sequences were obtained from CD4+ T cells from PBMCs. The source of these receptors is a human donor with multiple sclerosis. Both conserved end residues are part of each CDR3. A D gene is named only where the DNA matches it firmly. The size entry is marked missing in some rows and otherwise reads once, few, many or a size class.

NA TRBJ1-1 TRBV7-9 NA CASSLASDLAFF TGTGCCAGCAGCTTAGCCTCGGATTTGGCTTTCTTT
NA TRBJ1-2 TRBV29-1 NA CSVGTGANAVAVRGYTF TGCAGCGTTGGCACGGGGGCCAACGCGGTGGCGGTGAGAGGCTACACCTTC
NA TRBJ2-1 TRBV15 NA CATSRGFTRDEQFF TGTGCCACCAGCAGAGGGTTTACTAGGGATGAGCAGTTCTTC
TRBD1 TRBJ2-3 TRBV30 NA CAWSAGTVLVDTQYF TGTGCCTGGAGTGCTGGGACAGTTTTAGTAGATACGCAGTATTTT
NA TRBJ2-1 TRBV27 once CASSFDTARSSYNEQFF TGTGCCAGCAGTTTCGACACTGCAAGAAGCTCCTACAATGAGCAGTTCTTC
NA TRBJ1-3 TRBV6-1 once CASSLAPGDTGNTIYF TGTGCCAGCAGCCTTGCTCCAGGGGATACTGGAAACACCATATATTTT
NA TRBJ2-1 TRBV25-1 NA CASSESIGTLYNEQFF TGTGCCAGCAGTGAATCTATCGGAACTTTATACAATGAGCAGTTCTTC
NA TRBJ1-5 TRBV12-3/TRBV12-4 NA CASSLRVGSGQPQHF TGTGCCAGCAGTTTGCGGGTCGGGTCCGGGCAGCCCCAGCATTTT
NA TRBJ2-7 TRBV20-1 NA CSAAGAGVYNEQYF TGCAGTGCCGCTGGGGCAGGGGTCTACAACGAGCAGTACTTC
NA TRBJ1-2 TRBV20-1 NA CSAALAGPNYGYTF TGCAGTGCCGCCCTCGCAGGCCCTAACTATGGCTACACCTTC
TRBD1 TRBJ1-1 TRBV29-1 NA CSSSRQGDTEAFF TGCAGCTCTAGCCGGCAGGGGGACACTGAAGCTTTCTTT
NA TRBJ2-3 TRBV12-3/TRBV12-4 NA CASSWAGLGTDTQYF TGTGCCAGCAGTTGGGCGGGGTTGGGGACAGATACGCAGTATTTT
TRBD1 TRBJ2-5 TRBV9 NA CASSEGQGAKETQYF TGTGCCAGCAGCGAGGGACAGGGGGCGAAGGAGACCCAGTACTTC
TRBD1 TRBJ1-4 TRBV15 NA CATSSGTGGEKLFF TGTGCCACCAGCAGCGGGACAGGTGGTGAAAAACTGTTTTTT
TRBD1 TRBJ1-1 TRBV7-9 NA CASNRQGGDTEAFF TGTGCCAGCAACCGACAGGGAGGCGACACTGAAGCTTTCTTT
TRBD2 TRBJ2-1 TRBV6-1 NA CASSRGEVAGGWYEQFF TGTGCCAGCAGTAGGGGGGAAGTGGCGGGGGGCTGGTATGAGCAGTTCTTC
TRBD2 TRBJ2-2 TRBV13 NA CASRTAGGSGELFF TGTGCCAGCAGAACCGCGGGAGGCAGCGGGGAGCTGTTTTTT
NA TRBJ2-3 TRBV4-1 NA CASSQKGGGSVDTQYF TGCGCCAGCAGCCAAAAGGGCGGGGGCTCTGTGGATACGCAGTATTTT
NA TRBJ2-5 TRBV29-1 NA CSVEGLVGETQYF TGCAGCGTTGAAGGACTAGTTGGGGAGACCCAGTACTTC
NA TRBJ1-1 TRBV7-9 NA CASTLTANTEAFF TGTGCCAGCACTTTGACTGCGAACACTGAAGCTTTCTTT
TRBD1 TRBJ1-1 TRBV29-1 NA CSVEQGAYEAFF TGCAGCGTTGAGCAGGGGGCATATGAAGCTTTCTTT
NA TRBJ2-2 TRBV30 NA CAWKSVAGELFF TGTGCCTGGAAAAGTGTGGCCGGGGAGCTGTTTTTT